This T cell receptor (beta chain) was identified during a study of shared clonotypes between healthy human individuals. Study background: Participating donors consisted of a couple of women and three men aged 18 to 49. There were three CD4 naive, three CD4 memory, two CD8 naive and one CD8 memory plates per donor.

Germline CDR1 and CDR2: SGHRS and YFSETQ. CDR3 length: 16 residues. Trimming removed 4 bases from V and 1 base from J, with 18 bases in between. Some clones are missing from TCRdb's copy, which holds only in-frame ones; the method was immunoSEQ multiplex PCR. Of over 750,000 clones listed, 95% to 97% are singletons. Naive CD8 cells lacked CD45RO and underwent positive selection for CCR7, leaving out terminally differentiated effector memory CD45RA+ cells. On this clone: Antigen: not known.

Study observations and caveats: Naive subsets, compared against memory subsets, generally had larger estimated richness values. Specimens sampled were limited to blood, with tissue repertoires likely differing.

The TCR was taken from a man between 25 and 39 years old in good health. The chain joins TRBV5-1 to TRBJ2-7; D possibly corresponds to TRBD1 (6 bases). The sample taken for sequencing was naive CD8+ T cells sorted from blood. DNA for the CDR3: TGCGCCAGCAGCCCTACTTCCGCAGGGGTTTCCTACGAGCAGTACTTC. This translates into CASSPTSAGVSYEQYF.